This TCR beta chain was observed in a study of blood T cell repertoires in COVID-19. About the research overall: Donors in the United States, Italy and Spain gave samples during acute or convalescent COVID-19. T cells, B-cell-depleted T cells, or PBMCs provided the cDNA or gDNA that served as material.

In the source study's methods: Nucleated cell number was recorded as an estimate derived from reference gene primer amplification. The data were produced by immunoSEQ multiplex PCR, yet TCRdb's version contains in-frame clones alone and is incomplete. V and J calls plus clone size are reproduced from that table; the DNA served to infer D and trimming. Here the sample spans 200,000 or so clones, 85% to 90% being singletons. Trimming took 3 bases from V and 3 from J; bases not matched to a gene: 2. The V gene's germline CDR1 is DFQATT and CDR2 SNEGSKA (reference sequence). The CDR3 consists of 15 residues.

The V and J genes are TRBV20-1 and TRBJ2-6, with TRBD1 matching over 10 bases. Sequenced input: peripheral blood. The clonotype originates from a woman between 50 and 59 years old with acute or convalescent COVID-19. CDR3 nucleotides: TGCAGTGCTAGTAGGACAGGGGGTGGGGCCAACGTCCTGACTTTC. As protein: CSASRTGGGANVLTF.